Each of the 23 T cell receptor beta chains below was sequenced from the same sample in a study of regulatory T cells in long-lasting Graves disease. The time point denotes: newly diagnosed GD, antithyroid drugs for less than 3 months. Extracted PBMC RNA gave rise to the TCR library. HTBI primers from iRepertoire and Arm-PCR of CDR3 regions yielded the TCR beta libraries. TCRdb called the multiplex PCR reads again in MiXCR, with one record for every CDR3 protein. The sample comprises about 400,000 distinct CDR3 sequences, 15% to 20% of which are singletons, and just over 20% rests with the top ten. The same data also contributed to another study, on T cells in Graves' hyperthyroidism and ophthalmopathy.

The material sequenced was peripheral blood mononuclear cells (PBMCs), taken at new diagnosis, from a patient treated with antithyroid drugs. The source of these receptors is a woman aged 18-29 years with Graves disease.

This clonotype was counted a few times. The V and J genes are TRBV4-2 and TRBJ2-7; 8 nucleotides match TRBD1. Trimming cost V 8 bases and J 2 bases; bases outside gene matches: 8. Per the germline V gene, CDR1 is LGHNA and CDR2 is YNFKEQ. The CDR3 contains 14 residues. The CDR3, as DNA: TGTGCCAGCGAGGAGGAGACAGGGGCCTACGAGCAGTACTTC. This encodes CASEEETGAYEQYF.

This clonotype showed up many times. The chain links TRBV3-1 to TRBJ2-7; D gene unclear. Trimming cost V 5 bases and J 6 bases, with 11 bases left between them. The CDR3 covers 12 residues. Per germline, CDR1 LGHDT and CDR2 YNNKEL (reference sequence). The CDR3 here is CASSSQFLEQYF. The DNA for the CDR3 is TGTGCCAGCAGCTCACAATTCCTCGAGCAGTACTTC.

CDR3 DNA: TGCAGCGTTGAAGGAGGCCACCGCAGGGAGCAGTACTTC. The encoded protein is CSVEGGHRREQYF. The gene calls are TRBV29-1 and TRBJ2-7; D uncertain. V was pared by 1 base and J by 7 bases, with 14 bases between. The V gene's germline CDR1 is SQVTM and CDR2 ANQGSEA. The CDR3 extends over 13 amino acids.

As regards this clonotype: A read error may be the cause here, since a much bigger clone is one base away. The genes are TRBV28 and TRBJ2-1; 8 bases line up with TRBD2. The CDR3 contains 14 residues. Germline loops: CDR1 MDHEN, CDR2 SYDVKM. The CDR3 here is CASSPGGGGETQHF. The CDR3 DNA sequence: TGTGCCAGCAGTCCGGGGGGGGGAGGAGAGACCCAGCACTTC.

V is TRBV29-1 and J is TRBJ2-7; 8 bases match TRBD1. The CDR3 loop spans 13 amino acids. The germline V gene encodes CDR1 SQVTM and CDR2 ANQGSEA. DNA for the CDR3: TGCACCTCCCGAGGGCAGGGGGCGGGCGAGCAGTACTTC. Its protein is CTSRGQGAGEQYF.

This clonotype occurred many times. This sequence joins TRBV5-1 and TRBJ2-5; D is tentatively TRBD1 or TRBD2 (5 bases each). Trimming shortened V by 0 bases and J by 5 bases, and 14 bases separated the two germline ends. This CDR3 contains 15 residues. Germline V lookup: CDR1 SGHRS, CDR2 YFSETQ. CDR3 amino acids: CASSLAPGLGETQYF. The CDR3 DNA follows: TGCGCCAGCAGCTTGGCTCCGGGGCTAGGGGAGACCCAGTACTTC.

A word on this clonotype: It may be a read error: a sequence one base away is much more abundant. The chain joins TRBV27 to TRBJ1-1; no clear D gene. The CDR3 is 16 amino acids. V dropped 1 base and J dropped 3 bases, with 15 bases sitting between them. CDR1 and CDR2 from the germline V gene are MNHEY and SMNVEV (reference sequence). The CDR3 spells CASSLFGYGADTEAFF. As DNA, the CDR3 is TGTGCCAGCAGTTTATTCGGGTACGGTGCTGACACTGAAGCTTTCTTT.

This chain joins TRBV19 and TRBJ1-2; possible D gene TRBD1, 6 bases. V gave up 10 bases and J gave up 7 bases, with 25 bases separating them. Per the germline V gene, CDR1 is LNHDA and CDR2 is SQIVND (reference sequence). This CDR3 has 15 amino acids. For the CDR3, the DNA is TGTGCCACTACTCCGGGGGCGCGTGTAATACGTGGCTACACCTTC. Translating it yields CATTPGARVIRGYTF.

This clonotype was found many times. V usage is TRBV5-6 and J usage is TRBJ1-1; the match to TRBD1 covers 7 bases. The germline gives CDR1 SGHDT, CDR2 YYEEEE. The CDR3 sequence is 15 residues long. V shed 4 bases, J shed 1 base, and the junction held 7 bases outside the gene matches. The CDR3 is CASSPGGGWNTEAFF. In DNA, the CDR3 is TGTGCCAGCAGCCCCGGAGGGGGCTGGAACACTGAAGCTTTCTTT.

This clonotype was detected a few times. This rearrangement joins TRBV28 to TRBJ1-3, with 7 bases fitting TRBD1. The CDR3 runs 20 residues. The V gene's germline CDR1 is MDHEN and CDR2 SYDVKM. V was clipped by 6 bases and J by 9 bases; unmatched bases: 29. Written as DNA, the CDR3 is TGTGCCAGCAGCTCCCTCCCTGGCAACTCAGGGGGTGACCCCAGAGGCACCATATATTTT. This codes for CASSSLPGNSGGDPRGTIYF.

The CDR3 protein is CASSLNPRSTGVGNTIYF. The CDR3 nucleotides read TGTGCCAGCAGTTTAAACCCGAGGTCGACAGGGGTGGGGAACACCATATATTTT. The chain has TRBV12-3 or TRBV12-4 and TRBJ1-3; TRBD1 aligns across 8 bases. V lost 2 bases and J lost 7; bases outside the gene matches: 16. The length of the CDR3 is 18 residues.

The table lists this clonotype with many counts. The chain carries TRBV18 and TRBJ1-2, with D possibly being TRBD1 (5 bases). Germline V gene data show CDR1 as KGHSH and CDR2 as LQKENI. CDR3 length equals 16 residues. With 0 bases removed from V and 4 bases from J, the gap between germline ends came to 15 bases. DNA for the CDR3: TGTGCCAGCTCACCACCGCCAGGGAGAAATCTCTATGGCTACACCTTC. Translating gives CASSPPPGRNLYGYTF. The whole variable domain, filled in from reference TRBV18 and TRBJ1-2, reads NAGVMQNPRHLVRRRGQEARLRCSPMKGHSHVYWYRQLPEEGLKFMVYLQKENIIDESGMPKERFSAEFPKEGPSILRIQQVVRGDSAAYFCASSPPPGRNLYGYTFGSGTRLTVV.

The chain recombines TRBV7-2 with TRBJ2-7; 8 bases are a match to TRBD1. The CDR3 extends over 13 amino acids. Germline trimming cut 4 bases from V and 3 bases from J; bases unmatched to any gene: 2. CDR1 and CDR2 from the germline V gene are SGHTA and FQGNSA. The CDR3 bases are TGTGCCAGCAGCTGGACAGGGAACTACGAGCAGTACTTC. The encoded protein is CASSWTGNYEQYF.

This clonotype appeared many times. The CDR3 spells CASSYQIKQYF. CDR3 DNA: TGTGCCAGCAGTTACCAAATAAAGCAGTACTTC. The chain uses TRBV6-5 and TRBJ2-7; unclear D gene. Per the germline V gene, CDR1 is MNHEY and CDR2 is SVGAGI. V was trimmed by 2 bases and J by 8 bases, leaving 7 bases between them. There are 11 residues in the CDR3.

This clonotype was found many times. The chain employs TRBV3-1 and TRBJ2-7; 8 bases fit TRBD2. Per the germline V gene, CDR1 is LGHDT and CDR2 is YNNKEL (reference sequence). The CDR3 has 13 residues. V lost 4 bases, J lost 7 bases, and 6 bases stayed unmatched. The CDR3 here is CASSPFGGGEQYF. CDR3 DNA sequence: TGTGCCAGCAGCCCTTTCGGGGGGGGAGAGCAGTACTTC.

V is TRBV5-1 and J is TRBJ1-1, with 8 bases that match TRBD1. J lost 5 bases, V lost 4 bases, and 13 bases had no gene match. Per the germline V gene, CDR1 is SGHRS and CDR2 is YFSETQ. The CDR3 is 16 residues long. CDR3 residues: CASSPSDRASITEAFF. The DNA of the CDR3 is TGCGCCAGCAGCCCTTCGGACAGGGCATCTATTACTGAAGCTTTCTTT. The variable domain in full, with the rest retrieved from reference TRBV5-1 and TRBJ1-1, is KAGVTQTPRYLIKTRGQQVTLSCSPISGHRSVSWYQQTPGQGLQFLFEYFSETQRNKGNFPGRFSGRQFSNSRSEMNVSTLELGDSALYLCASSPSDRASITEAFFGQGTRLTVV.

This clonotype was picked up many times. The chain carries TRBV6-2 or TRBV6-3 and TRBJ2-5; 9 nucleotides align to TRBD2. This CDR3 has 15 residues. Germline V gives CDR1 MNHEY, CDR2 SVGEGT. V lost 7 bases to trimming and J lost 2 bases; unmatched junction nucleotides: 8. This CDR3 is CASTLTGLAQETQYF. The CDR3 coding sequence is TGTGCCAGCACCCTAACGGGACTAGCACAAGAGACCCAGTACTTC.

This clonotype was detected many times. The rearrangement uses TRBV18 and TRBJ1-2; D is possibly TRBD1 (5 bases). V gave up 4 bases and J gave up 9 bases, with 18 bases separating them. The CDR3 runs 14 residues. Germline CDR1 reads KGHSH; CDR2 reads LQKENI. CDR3 in DNA: TGTGCCAGCTCACTAGAGGACACCCGAGGAAGCTACACCTTC. Its translation: CASSLEDTRGSYTF.

This clonotype turned up a few times. V is TRBV7-3 and J is TRBJ2-2; D may be TRBD2 (6 bases). The V gene lost 5 bases and the J gene lost 7 bases, with 11 bases spanning the gap. Germline CDR1 SGHTA, CDR2 FQGTGA. This CDR3 spans 13 amino acids. CDR3 DNA: TGTGCCAGCAGCCAGGAGGGGCTCGGGGAGCTGTTTTTT. Translation gives CASSQEGLGELFF.

In its sample, this clonotype was seen a few times. This clone may be a read error of a much larger clone one base away. The genes are TRBV12-3 or TRBV12-4 and TRBJ2-1; maybe TRBD1 (5 bases). Gene TRBJ2-5 matches the end of the DNA better, so the J call may be wrong. The CDR3 length is 13 residues. This chain's CDR3 is CASTIDSQETQYF. CDR3 nucleotides: TGTGCCAGCACTATCGACAGCCAAGAGACCCAGTACTTC.

This clonotype showed up just a few times. The chain links TRBV20-1 to TRBJ1-6; possible D gene TRBD1, 6 bases. With 2 bases removed from V and 10 bases from J, the gap between germline ends came to 12 bases. The CDR3 is 13 amino acids. CDR1 is DFQATT, CDR2 SNEGSKA, per germline (reference sequence). The CDR3 loop reads CSARRGLESPLHF. The CDR3 DNA reads TGCAGTGCTAGAAGGGGGTTAGAATCACCCCTCCACTTT.

This clonotype was seen at least ten times. The chain uses TRBV2 and TRBJ2-1; TRBD1 matches 10 bases. The germline gives CDR1 SNHLY, CDR2 FYNNEI. V shed 5 bases and J 5 bases; nucleotides not matched to a gene: 6. This CDR3 has 15 amino acids. The CDR3 coding sequence is TGTGCCAGCAGTCGGGACAGGGGTTTCCACAATGAGCAGTTCTTC. Amino acids: CASSRDRGFHNEQFF.

The chain employs TRBV7-2 and TRBJ1-6; 7 nucleotides agree with TRBD1. Germline trimming cut 5 bases from V and 10 bases from J; bases unmatched to any gene: 11. This CDR3 is built from 15 residues. The V gene's germline CDR1 is SGHTA and CDR2 FQGNSA. As DNA, the CDR3 is TGTGCCAGCAGCGCCCCACAGGGGAGGGAGTCACCCCTCCACTTT. Its translation: CASSAPQGRESPLHF.